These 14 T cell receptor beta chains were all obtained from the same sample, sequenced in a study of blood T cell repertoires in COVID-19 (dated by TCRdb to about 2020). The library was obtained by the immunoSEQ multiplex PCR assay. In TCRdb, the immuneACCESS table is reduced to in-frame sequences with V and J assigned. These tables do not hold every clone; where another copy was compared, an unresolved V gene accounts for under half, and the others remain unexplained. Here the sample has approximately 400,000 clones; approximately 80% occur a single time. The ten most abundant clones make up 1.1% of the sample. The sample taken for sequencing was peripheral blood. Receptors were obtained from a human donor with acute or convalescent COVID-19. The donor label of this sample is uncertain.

This chain's CDR3 is CASSPARGAGNTIYF. CDR3 DNA: TGTGCCAGCTCACCCGCCCGGGGGGCTGGAAACACCATATATTTT. The V and J genes are TRBV18 and TRBJ1-3; D is perhaps TRBD1 (5 bases). Germline CDR1 KGHSH, CDR2 LQKENI. Trimming removed 3 bases at V and 2 bases at J, with 11 bases between. The CDR3 runs to 15 residues.

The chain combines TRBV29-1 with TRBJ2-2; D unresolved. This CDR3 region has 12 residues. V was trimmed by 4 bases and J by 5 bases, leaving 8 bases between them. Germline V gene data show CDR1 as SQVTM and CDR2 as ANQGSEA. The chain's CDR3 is CSVAWRTGELFF. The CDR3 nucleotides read TGCAGCGTTGCTTGGCGGACCGGGGAGCTGTTTTTT.

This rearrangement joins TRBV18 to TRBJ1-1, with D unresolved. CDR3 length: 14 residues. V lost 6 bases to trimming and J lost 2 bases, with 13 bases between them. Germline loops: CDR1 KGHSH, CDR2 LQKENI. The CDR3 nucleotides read TGTGCCAGCTCGCGAACAGACCCTAACACTGAAGCTTTCTTT. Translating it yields CASSRTDPNTEAFF.

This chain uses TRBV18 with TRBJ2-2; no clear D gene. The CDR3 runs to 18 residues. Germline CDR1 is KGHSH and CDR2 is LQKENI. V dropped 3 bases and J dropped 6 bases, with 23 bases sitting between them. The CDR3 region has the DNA TGTGCCAGCTCACCGGATTCGAGCCACGGAATGGGCGCCGGGGAGCTGTTTTTT. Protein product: CASSPDSSHGMGAGELFF.

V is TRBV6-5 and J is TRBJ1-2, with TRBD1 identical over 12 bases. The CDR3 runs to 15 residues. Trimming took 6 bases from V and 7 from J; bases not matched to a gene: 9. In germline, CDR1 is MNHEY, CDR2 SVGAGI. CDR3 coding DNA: TGTGCCAGCAGCCGCCCGGGACAGGGGGCCTCTGGCTACACCTTC. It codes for CASSRPGQGASGYTF.

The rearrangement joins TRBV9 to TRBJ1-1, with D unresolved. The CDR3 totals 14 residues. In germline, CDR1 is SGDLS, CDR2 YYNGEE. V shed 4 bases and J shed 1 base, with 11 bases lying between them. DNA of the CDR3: TGTGCCAGCAGCCCGAGTGCAGGGAACACTGAAGCTTTCTTT. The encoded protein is CASSPSAGNTEAFF.

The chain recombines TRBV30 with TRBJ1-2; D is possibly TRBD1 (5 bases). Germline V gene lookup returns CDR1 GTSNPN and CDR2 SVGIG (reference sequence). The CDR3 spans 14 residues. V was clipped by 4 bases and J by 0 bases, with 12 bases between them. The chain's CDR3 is CAWIAGVSNYGYTF. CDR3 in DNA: TGTGCCTGGATAGCGGGGGTATCTAACTATGGCTACACCTTC.

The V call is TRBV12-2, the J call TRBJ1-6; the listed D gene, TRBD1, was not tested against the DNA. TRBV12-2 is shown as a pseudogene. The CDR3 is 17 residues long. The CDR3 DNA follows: TGTGCAAGTCGCTCCAAGCCCGGGACAGGGGGCCGGTCACCCCTCCACTTT. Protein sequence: CASRSKPGTGGRSPLHF.

The CDR3 DNA follows: TGTGCCAGCAGCCCGAACGGGGGGGGCAGGGGAACATACGGGGAGCTGTTTTTT. Protein product: CASSPNGGGRGTYGELFF. The V gene is TRBV9, the J gene TRBJ2-2; TRBD2 agrees at 8 bases. V shed 4 bases and J 7 bases; nucleotides not matched to a gene: 18. Germline-derived CDR1 and CDR2 are SGDLS and YYNGEE. There are 18 residues in the CDR3.

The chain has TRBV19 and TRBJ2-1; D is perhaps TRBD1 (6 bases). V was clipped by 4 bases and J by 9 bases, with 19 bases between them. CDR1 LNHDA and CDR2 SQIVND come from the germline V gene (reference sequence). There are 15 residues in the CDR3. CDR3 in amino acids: CASSTQPQTGSEQFF. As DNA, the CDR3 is TGTGCCAGTAGTACCCAGCCCCAGACAGGCTCTGAGCAGTTCTTC.

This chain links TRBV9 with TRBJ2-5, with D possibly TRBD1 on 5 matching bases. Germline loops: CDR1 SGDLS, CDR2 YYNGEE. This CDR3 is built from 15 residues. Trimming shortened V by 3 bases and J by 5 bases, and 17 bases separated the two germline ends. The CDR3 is CASSDQGFAWETQYF. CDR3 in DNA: TGTGCCAGCAGCGATCAGGGATTTGCGTGGGAGACCCAGTACTTC.

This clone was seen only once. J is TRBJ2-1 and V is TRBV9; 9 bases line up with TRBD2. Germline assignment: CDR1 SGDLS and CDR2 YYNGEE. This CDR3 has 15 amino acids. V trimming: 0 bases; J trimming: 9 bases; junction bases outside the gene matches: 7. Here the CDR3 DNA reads TGTGCCAGCAGCGTAGAACTAGCGGGCCCCCGTGAGCAGTTCTTC. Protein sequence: CASSVELAGPREQFF.

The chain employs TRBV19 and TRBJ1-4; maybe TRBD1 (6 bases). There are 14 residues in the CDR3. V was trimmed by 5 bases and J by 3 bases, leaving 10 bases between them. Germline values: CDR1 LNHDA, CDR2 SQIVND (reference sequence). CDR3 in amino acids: CASSARTANEKLFF. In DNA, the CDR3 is TGTGCCAGTAGTGCCCGGACAGCTAATGAAAAACTGTTTTTT.

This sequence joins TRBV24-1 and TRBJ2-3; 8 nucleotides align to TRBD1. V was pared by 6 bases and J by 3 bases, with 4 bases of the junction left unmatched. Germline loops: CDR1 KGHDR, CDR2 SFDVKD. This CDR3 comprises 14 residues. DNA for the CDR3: TGTGCCACCAGTTCCAGGGGGCCGACAGATACGCAGTATTTT. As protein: CATSSRGPTDTQYF.